The 20 T cell receptor beta chains given below trace back to one sample, sequenced in a study of blood T cell repertoires in COVID-19 (dated by TCRdb to about 2020). The library was prepared using the immunoSEQ multiplex PCR assay. Entries here come from immuneACCESS through TCRdb and include only in-frame sequences with V and J called. Some clones fail to appear in such tables; in the studies checked, an unresolved V gene covers under half of the shortfall, and the cause of the remainder is unknown. This sample has 240,000 or so clones in its table, and roughly four fifths of those were observed once. The ten largest clones capture more than 8% of the sample. Sample: peripheral blood. These receptor sequences come from a woman aged 80 or over with acute or convalescent COVID-19.

This clone was seen a few times. The V gene is TRBV6-5, the J gene TRBJ2-7; TRBD2 matches at 9 bases. The CDR3 spans 16 residues. Germline CDR1 reads MNHEY; CDR2 reads SVGAGI. The J segment lost 4 bases and the V segment lost 0 bases, leaving 7 bases of the junction unmatched. CDR3 sequence (DNA): TGTGCCAGCAGTTACTCCGCCGGTAGCGGGGGATACGAGCAGTACTTC. Residues: CASSYSAGSGGYEQYF.

V usage is TRBV19 and J usage is TRBJ1-5; D may be TRBD1 (6 bases). This CDR3 is 14 amino acids long. V lost 10 bases and J 2 bases, leaving 15 bases between the germline ends. Looked up from germline, CDR1 is LNHDA and CDR2 is SQIVND (reference sequence). This CDR3 is CATLGGSGNQPQHF. The CDR3 DNA reads TGTGCCACTCTAGGGGGATCCGGCAATCAGCCCCAGCATTTT.

The chain links TRBV12-3 or TRBV12-4 to TRBJ1-1; a weak D match, TRBD1 (6 bases). V was shortened by 4 bases and J by 8 bases, with 14 bases between the two germline ends. This CDR3 region has 13 residues. CDR3: CASSYPTGTEAFF. CDR3 coding DNA: TGTGCCAGCAGTTACCCAACAGGGACCGAAGCTTTCTTT.

This chain joins TRBV29-1 and TRBJ2-5; 10 bases are a match to TRBD2. In germline, CDR1 is SQVTM, CDR2 ANQGSEA. CDR3 length: 14 residues. V shed 6 bases, J shed 5 bases, and the junction held 9 bases outside the gene matches. This CDR3 reads CSVGRASGGETQYF. The CDR3 bases are TGCAGCGTGGGACGTGCTAGCGGGGGTGAGACCCAGTACTTC.

This chain uses TRBV7-2 with TRBJ1-3; a weak D match, TRBD1 (5 bases). CDR1 SGHTA and CDR2 FQGNSA come from the germline V gene. This CDR3 is 16 amino acids long. Trimming left V 5 bases short and J 2 bases short, with 16 bases between. The CDR3 loop reads CASSHLGGLAGNTIYF. The CDR3 DNA reads TGTGCCAGCAGCCATTTGGGGGGGTTGGCTGGAAACACCATATATTTT.

The gene calls are TRBV6-6 and TRBJ1-5; tentative D call: TRBD1 (6 bases). The V gene's germline CDR1 is MNHNY and CDR2 SVGAGI (reference sequence). The CDR3 sequence is 15 residues long. Trimming took 2 bases from V and 3 from J, leaving 11 bases between them. The CDR3 protein is CASSYPQGFNQPQHF. Written as DNA, the CDR3 is TGTGCCAGCAGTTACCCACAGGGCTTCAATCAGCCCCAGCATTTT.

The chain links TRBV11-3 to TRBJ2-2; D not certain. Germline V CDR1 and CDR2: SGHNT, YENEEA. The CDR3 has 14 amino acids. Deletions cut 0 bases from V and 7 bases from J, with 9 bases between. The CDR3 region is CASSLDPSGGELFF. CDR3 DNA: TGTGCCAGCAGCTTAGACCCTTCGGGCGGGGAGCTGTTTTTT. The entire variable domain, with the rest obtained from reference TRBV11-3 and TRBJ2-2, is as follows: EAGVVQSPRYKIIEKKQPVAFWCNPISGHNTLYWYLQNLGQGPELLIRYENEEAVDDSQLPKDRFSAERLKGVDSTLKIQPAELGDSAVYLCASSLDPSGGELFFGEGSRLTVL.

CDR3: CASRGAQVTDTQYF. The CDR3 DNA follows: TGTGCCAGCAGGGGAGCACAAGTCACAGATACGCAGTATTTT. The chain has TRBV25-1 and TRBJ2-3; possible D gene TRBD2, 5 bases. Trimming stripped 6 bases from V and 2 bases from J, with 12 bases between. This CDR3 is built from 14 residues. Germline V gene lookup returns CDR1 MGHDK and CDR2 SYGVNS.

V and J are TRBV7-3 and TRBJ2-1; 7 positions match TRBD2. CDR1 and CDR2 from the germline V gene are SGHTA and FQGTGA. The CDR3 runs to 15 residues. After removal of 2 bases from V and 6 bases from J, the junction contained 7 bases not matched to a gene. The CDR3 sequence: CASSLSGGRVNEQFF. In DNA, the CDR3 is TGTGCCAGCAGCTTATCGGGGGGTAGGGTCAATGAGCAGTTCTTC.

The rearrangement uses TRBV12-3 or TRBV12-4 and TRBJ1-1; the match to TRBD1 covers 7 bases. Trimming cost V 1 base and J 13 bases; bases outside gene matches: 6. This CDR3 is built from 12 residues. The CDR3 is CASSLGRTGGFF. The CDR3 DNA sequence: TGTGCCAGCAGTTTAGGTCGGACAGGAGGTTTCTTT.

The V and J genes are TRBV5-1 and TRBJ2-1, with 8 positions matching TRBD2. CDR1 is SGHRS and CDR2 is YFSETQ in the germline V gene. The junction had 14 bases not matched to a gene; V was cut back by 8 bases and J by 7 bases. The CDR3 extends over 15 amino acids. The CDR3 is CASTHGAGGRNEQFF. The CDR3 DNA follows: TGCGCCAGTACCCATGGGGCGGGGGGCCGTAATGAGCAGTTCTTC.

The chain is built from TRBV7-3 and TRBJ2-2; the match to TRBD1 covers 9 bases. Trimming at V came to 5 bases and at J to 7 bases, leaving 8 bases not matched to a gene. CDR3 length: 15 residues. Per germline, CDR1 SGHTA and CDR2 FQGTGA. CDR3 loop: CASSPQGARDGELFF. CDR3 DNA: TGTGCCAGCAGCCCACAGGGGGCGCGTGACGGGGAGCTGTTTTTT.

This clone has a count of ten or more. V usage is TRBV4-1 and J usage is TRBJ2-3; 10 bases line up with TRBD2. The ends lost 5 bases at V and 5 bases at J; junction bases unmatched: 7. CDR1 and CDR2 from the germline V gene are MGHRA and YSYEKL. The CDR3 loop spans 15 amino acids. For the CDR3, the DNA is TGCGCCAGCAGCGGTAGCGGGGGGCCTGTAGATACGCAGTATTTT. Amino acids: CASSGSGGPVDTQYF.

CDR3 amino acids: CATSRDTKGGKGGNQPQHF. In DNA form, the CDR3 reads TGTGCCACCAGCAGAGATACCAAGGGGGGGAAAGGGGGCAATCAGCCCCAGCATTTT. The chain links TRBV15 to TRBJ1-5; D possibly corresponds to TRBD1 (6 bases). V lost 0 bases and J 2 bases, leaving 20 bases between the germline ends. The CDR3 spans 19 residues. In germline, CDR1 is LNHNV, CDR2 YYDKDF (reference sequence).

CDR3 amino acids: CASSLRGFGNQPQHF. CDR3 DNA: TGTGCCAGCAGTTTAAGGGGCTTCGGCAATCAGCCCCAGCATTTT. The V call is TRBV28, the J call TRBJ1-5; weak D call: TRBD1 (5 bases). This CDR3 is 15 amino acids long. Trimming shortened V by 2 bases and J by 2 bases, and 10 bases separated the two germline ends. Per germline, CDR1 MDHEN and CDR2 SYDVKM.

This clone was seen a few times. J is TRBJ1-2 and V is TRBV4-1; no reliable D call. V gave up 4 bases and J gave up 7 bases, with 13 bases separating them. CDR1 and CDR2 (germline): MGHRA, YSYEKL. The CDR3 is made up of 13 amino acids. As DNA, the CDR3 is TGCGCCAGCAGCCGCACCCGGGAGGGTGGCTACACCTTC. It translates to CASSRTREGGYTF.

The V call is TRBV7-2, the J call TRBJ2-7; TRBD2 aligns across 8 bases. The CDR3 has 14 residues. V trimming: 6 bases; J trimming: 3 bases; junction bases outside the gene matches: 7. Germline lookup yields CDR1 SGHTA and CDR2 FQGNSA. DNA of the CDR3: TGTGCCAGCAGGTTCGGGGGGGCGCGCTACGAGCAGTACTTC. Amino acid sequence: CASRFGGARYEQYF. The full variable domain, its missing parts supplied by reference TRBV7-2 and TRBJ2-7, is GAGVSQSPSNKVTEKGKDVELRCDPISGHTALYWYRQSLGQGLEFLIYFQGNSAPDKSGLPSDRFSAERTGGSVSTLTIQRTQQEDSAVYLCASRFGGARYEQYFGPGTRLTVT.

The rearrangement joins TRBV2 to TRBJ1-6; D unresolved. The germline V gene encodes CDR1 SNHLY and CDR2 FYNNEI. The CDR3 consists of 11 residues. The V gene lost 8 bases and the J gene lost 11 bases, with 10 bases spanning the gap. CDR3 sequence (DNA): TGTGCCAGCTCTAGTACGGCACCCCTCCACTTT. It is translated as CASSSTAPLHF.

V and J are TRBV2 and TRBJ1-4, with TRBD1 matching over 7 bases. Germline V CDR1 and CDR2: SNHLY, FYNNEI. V was pared by 4 bases and J by 8 bases, with 7 bases of the junction left unmatched. This CDR3 has 14 residues. The CDR3 nucleotides are TGTGCCAGCAGTGCGAGGGGGCTGCGGGAAAAACTGTTTTTT. It yields the protein CASSARGLREKLFF.

The gene calls are TRBV19 and TRBJ1-2; perhaps TRBD1 as D (5 bases). Trimming shortened V by 7 bases and J by 5 bases, and 17 bases separated the two germline ends. CDR1 and CDR2 (germline): LNHDA, SQIVND (reference sequence). This CDR3 region has 14 residues. The CDR3 sequence: CASTPGGLAYGYTF. The DNA of the CDR3 is TGTGCCAGTACCCCCGGGGGACTCGCTTATGGCTACACCTTC. Looking up the rest from reference TRBV19 and TRBJ1-2 gives the full variable domain: DGGITQSPKYLFRKEGQNVTLSCEQNLNHDAMYWYRQDPGQGLRLIYYSQIVNDFQKGDIAEGYSVSREKKESFPLTVTSAQKNPTAFYLCASTPGGLAYGYTFGSGTRLTVV.